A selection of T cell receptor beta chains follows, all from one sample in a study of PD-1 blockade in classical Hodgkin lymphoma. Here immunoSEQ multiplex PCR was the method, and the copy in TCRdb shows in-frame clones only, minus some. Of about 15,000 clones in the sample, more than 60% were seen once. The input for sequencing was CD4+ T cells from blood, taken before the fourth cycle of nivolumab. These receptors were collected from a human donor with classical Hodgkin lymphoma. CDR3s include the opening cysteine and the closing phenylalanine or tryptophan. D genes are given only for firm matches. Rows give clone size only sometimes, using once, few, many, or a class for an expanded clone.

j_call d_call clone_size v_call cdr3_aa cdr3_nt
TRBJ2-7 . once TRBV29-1 CSVDFGYEQYF TGCAGCGTGGATTTCGGGTATGAGCAGTACTTC
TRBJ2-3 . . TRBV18 CASSPPIWNITDTQYF TGTGCCAGCTCACCACCAATCTGGAACATCACAGATACGCAGTATTTT
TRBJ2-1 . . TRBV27 CASSSTGTLYNEQFF TGTGCCAGCAGTTCGACCGGGACACTATACAATGAGCAGTTCTTC
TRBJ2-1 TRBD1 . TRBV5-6 CASSLISLRGRTNEQFF TGTGCCAGCAGCTTGATCTCTCTAAGGGGGCGAACCAATGAGCAGTTCTTC
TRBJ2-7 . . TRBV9 CASSAESGTPTYEQYF TGTGCCAGCAGCGCCGAGTCCGGGACACCGACCTACGAGCAGTACTTC
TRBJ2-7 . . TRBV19 CATSSGATYEQYF TGTGCCACCTCCTCAGGGGCCACCTACGAGCAGTACTTC
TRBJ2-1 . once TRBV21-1 CASSKDSVRVYNEQFF TGTGCCAGCAGCAAAGATTCGGTTCGGGTTTACAATGAGCAGTTCTTC
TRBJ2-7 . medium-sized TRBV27 CASRHTSGTVSYEQYF TGTGCCAGCAGACATACTTCCGGGACGGTCTCCTACGAGCAGTACTTC
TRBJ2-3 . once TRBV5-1 CASSLPASDTQYF TGCGCCAGCAGCCTCCCTGCGTCAGATACGCAGTATTTT
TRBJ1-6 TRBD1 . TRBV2 CASRGGQGFGSYNSPLHF TGTGCCAGCAGGGGGGGACAGGGGTTCGGCTCCTATAATTCACCCCTCCACTTT
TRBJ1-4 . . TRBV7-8 CASSYQTGGYEKLFF TGTGCCAGCAGCTACCAGACGGGCGGGTATGAAAAACTGTTTTTT
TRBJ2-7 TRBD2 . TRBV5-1 CASSRGTSGPTYEQYF TGCGCCAGCAGCCGGGGGACTAGCGGGCCTACCTACGAGCAGTACTTC
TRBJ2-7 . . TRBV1 CTSSHLQAPGASYEQYF TGCACCAGCAGCCATCTTCAAGCCCCCGGAGCATCCTACGAGCAGTACTTC
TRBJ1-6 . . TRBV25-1 CASSDRRELNDSPLHF TGTGCCAGCAGTGACCGAAGGGAACTGAATGATTCACCCCTCCACTTT
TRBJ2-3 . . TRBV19 CASSREQVSTDTQYF TGTGCCAGTAGTAGAGAACAGGTTAGCACAGATACGCAGTATTTT
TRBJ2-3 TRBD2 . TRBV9 CASSTGTSGRVVDTQYF TGTGCCAGCAGCACCGGGACTAGCGGGAGGGTCGTTGATACGCAGTATTTT
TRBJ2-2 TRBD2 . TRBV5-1 CASSFRTGLAGAGELFF TGCGCCAGCAGCTTTCGTACGGGACTAGCGGGAGCTGGGGAGCTGTTTTTT
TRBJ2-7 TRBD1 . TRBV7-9 CASSNRDRGFGEQYF TGTGCCAGCAGCAACCGGGACAGGGGGTTCGGCGAGCAGTACTTC
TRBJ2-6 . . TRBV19 CASSIWGLSGANVLTF TGTGCCAGTAGTATATGGGGACTCTCTGGGGCCAACGTCCTGACTTTC
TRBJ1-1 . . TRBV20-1 CSARAANGAFF TGCAGTGCTAGAGCGGCGAATGGAGCTTTCTTT
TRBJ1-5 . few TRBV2 CASSGPGQSNQPQHF TGTGCCAGCAGTGGCCCAGGACAGAGTAATCAGCCCCAGCATTTT
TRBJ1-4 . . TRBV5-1 CASSLTGNEKLFF TGCGCCAGCAGCTTGACGGGTAATGAAAAACTGTTTTTT
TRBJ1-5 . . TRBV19 CASSITASNQPQHF TGTGCCAGTAGTATTACAGCGAGTAATCAGCCCCAGCATTTT
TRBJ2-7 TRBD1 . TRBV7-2 CASSLAEWGRGYEQYF TGTGCCAGCAGCTTAGCGGAGTGGGGCAGGGGGTACGAGCAGTACTTC
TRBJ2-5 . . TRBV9 CASSTRGETQYF TGTGCCAGCAGCACCAGGGGAGAGACCCAGTACTTC
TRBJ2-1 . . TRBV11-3 CASSLGGGNNEQFF TGTGCCAGCAGCTTAGGAGGGGGAAACAATGAGCAGTTCTTC
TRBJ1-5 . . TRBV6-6 CASSTVGPNQPQHF TGTGCCAGCAGTACAGTAGGGCCCAATCAGCCCCAGCATTTT
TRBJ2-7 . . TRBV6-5 CASSYSRGAAYEQYF TGTGCCAGCAGTTACTCAAGGGGCGCGGCCTACGAGCAGTACTTC
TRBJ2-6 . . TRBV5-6 CASSPRGVIGANVLAF TGTGCCAGCAGCCCCAGGGGTGTAATTGGGGCCAACGTCCTGGCTTTC
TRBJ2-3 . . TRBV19 CASSNTDTQYF TGTGCCAGTAGTAACACAGATACGCAGTATTTT
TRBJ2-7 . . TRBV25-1 CASHGFGEQYF TGTGCCAGCCATGGATTCGGCGAGCAGTACTTC
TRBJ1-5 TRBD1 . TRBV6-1 CASRGDRSSNQPQHF TGTGCCAGCAGAGGGGACAGAAGTAGCAATCAGCCCCAGCATTTT
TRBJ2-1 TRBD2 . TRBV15 CATSSGASGYNEQFF TGTGCCACCAGTTCAGGTGCTAGCGGCTACAATGAGCAGTTCTTC
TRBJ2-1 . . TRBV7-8 CASSLLGQKDNEQFF TGTGCCAGCAGCTTACTCGGACAGAAAGACAATGAGCAGTTCTTC
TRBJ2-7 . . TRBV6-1 CASSEFGSPYF TGTGCCAGCAGTGAATTTGGGTCACCGTACTTC
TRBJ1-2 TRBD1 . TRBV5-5 CASSRQGFDYGYTF TGTGCCAGCAGCAGACAGGGTTTCGACTATGGCTACACCTTC
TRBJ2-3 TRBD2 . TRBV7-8 CASSLLAGGRDTQYF TGTGCCAGCAGCTTACTAGCGGGAGGTCGGGATACGCAGTATTTT
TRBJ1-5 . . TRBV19 CASSITRGVGNQPQHF TGTGCCAGTAGTATTACCCGAGGGGTGGGTAATCAGCCCCAGCATTTT
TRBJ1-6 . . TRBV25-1 CASSVGAGSPLHF TGTGCCAGCAGTGTGGGGGCCGGTTCACCCCTCCACTTT
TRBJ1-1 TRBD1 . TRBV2 CASSVRVGQGALNTEAFF TGTGCCAGCAGTGTAAGGGTCGGACAGGGGGCTTTGAACACTGAAGCTTTCTTT
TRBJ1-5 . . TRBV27 CASSLSRGWNQPQHF TGTGCCAGCAGTTTATCTCGGGGTTGGAATCAGCCCCAGCATTTT
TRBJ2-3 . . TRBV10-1 CASSTSTDTQYF TGCGCCAGCAGTACAAGCACAGATACGCAGTATTTT
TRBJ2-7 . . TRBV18 CASSPPSGDYSYEEQYF TGTGCCAGCTCACCTCCGTCGGGGGATTACTCCTACGAAGAGCAGTACTTC
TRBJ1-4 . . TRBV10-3 CAISRTENEKLFF TGTGCCATCAGTCGGACGGAGAATGAAAAACTGTTTTTT
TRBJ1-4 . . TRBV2 CATLGGEKLFF TGTGCCACACTCGGTGGCGAAAAACTGTTTTTT
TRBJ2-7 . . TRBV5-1 CASSGSVTGYEQYF TGCGCCAGCAGCGGAAGTGTCACGGGCTACGAGCAGTACTTC
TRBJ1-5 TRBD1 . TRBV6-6 CASSYSDRSNQPQHF TGTGCCAGCAGTTACTCGGACAGGAGCAATCAGCCCCAGCATTTT
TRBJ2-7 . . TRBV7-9 CASSSRNSYEQYF TGTGCCAGCAGCTCCCGCAACTCCTACGAGCAGTACTTC
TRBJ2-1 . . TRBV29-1 CSVRLVDGYNEQFF TGCAGCGTCCGTTTGGTGGACGGATACAATGAGCAGTTCTTC
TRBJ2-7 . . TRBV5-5 CASSLYSEVYEQYF TGTGCCAGCAGCTTGTATTCGGAGGTCTACGAGCAGTACTTC
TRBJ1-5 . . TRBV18 CASSPAENQPQHF TGTGCCAGCTCACCAGCGGAGAATCAGCCCCAGCATTTT
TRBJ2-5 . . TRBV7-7 CASSLTSGETQYF TGTGCTAGCAGTCTTACATCGGGAGAGACCCAGTACTTC
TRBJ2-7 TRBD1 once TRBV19 CASSTRTGDFEQYF TGTGCCAGTAGTACACGGACAGGGGACTTCGAGCAGTACTTC
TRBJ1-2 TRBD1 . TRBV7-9 CASSLDGTGSDGYTF TGTGCCAGCAGCTTAGACGGGACAGGGTCGGATGGCTACACCTTC
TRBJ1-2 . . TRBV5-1 CASSLGGAHGYTF TGCGCCAGCAGCTTGGGGGGGGCCCATGGCTACACCTTC
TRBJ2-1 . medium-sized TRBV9 CASTQDNEQFF TGTGCCAGCACCCAGGACAATGAGCAGTTCTTC
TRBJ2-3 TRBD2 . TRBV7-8 CASSLEAGGLYADTQYF TGTGCCAGCAGCTTAGAGGCGGGAGGGCTTTACGCCGATACGCAGTATTTT